In its sample, the clone carrying this T cell receptor beta chain was seen a few times. The antigen is unknown. This sample was taken from a study of T cells in Graves' hyperthyroidism and ophthalmopathy. Study results and limitations: Blood samples included most of the expanded thyroid clonotypes exceeding 0.001.

The V gene's germline CDR1 is DFQATT and CDR2 SNEGSKA (reference sequence). Trimming left V 4 bases short and J 9 bases short, with 13 bases between. The CDR3 is made up of 12 amino acids. RNA transcripts served as the template for amplifying TCR beta CDR3 regions. First-round RT-PCR with HTBI primers amplified the TCR CDR3 region. TCRdb analysed the multiplex PCR reads with MiXCR anew, one entry per CDR3 protein. The sample comprises about 640,000 distinct CDR3 sequences, around 20% of which are singletons, and under 35% rests with the top ten. Patients showing uncontrolled infection, other autoimmune disease, pregnancy or lactation were ineligible. On the basis of clinical symptoms, serum thyroxine and TRAb, thyroid ultrasound and orbital computed tomography, diagnoses were made. 10 ml of fresh peripheral blood supplied the PBMCs.

The chain has TRBV20-1 and TRBJ2-1; D possibly matches TRBD1 or TRBD2 (5 bases each). The clonotype originates from a man younger than 45 with Graves' ophthalmopathy. Sequenced: blood. Here the CDR3 reads CSAMTGLGEQFF. CDR3 DNA: TGCAGTGCTATGACGGGGCTGGGTGAGCAGTTCTTC.